Listed here are 7 T cell receptor beta chains from one sample, sequenced in a study of regulatory T cells. Overall study results and limits: Hydrophobic residues at CDR3 positions 6 and 7 were enriched in conventional CD4+ T cells of CD3G-deficient patients.

The PCR used 52 TRBV and 13 TRBJ primers. Using immunoSEQ multiplex PCR, the repertoire was profiled, and TCRdb retains in-frame clones only, with some absent. This sample yields approximately 37,000 clones, of which 89% are seen a single time; about 2.4% belongs to the top ten. These receptors' antigens are unknown. Sequenced input: conventional CD4+ T cells sorted from blood. All receptors come from a person aged 18 to 30 with CD3G deficiency.

The V call is TRBV30, the J call TRBJ2-7, with D tentatively TRBD1 or TRBD2 (5 bases each). CDR3 size: 11 residues. Germline V gene data show CDR1 as GTSNPN and CDR2 as SVGIG (reference sequence). The V gene lost 0 bases and the J gene lost 6 bases, with 6 bases spanning the gap. CDR3 sequence (DNA): TGTGCCTGGAGTGTTGGGGGCGAGCAGTACTTC. Protein product: CAWSVGGEQYF.

This clone came up once. The chain employs TRBV23-1 and TRBJ2-4; no reliable D call. TRBV23-1 is known as an ORF, though its function is uncertain. The CDR3 has 14 residues. V was pared by 0 bases and J by 4 bases, with 7 bases between. In DNA form, the CDR3 reads TGCGCCAGCAGTCAATCGGGCGGAAAAAACATTCAGTACTTC. This codes for CASSQSGGKNIQYF.

The chain is built from TRBV7-9 and TRBJ1-1; D is unclear. From germline, CDR1 is SEHNR and CDR2 FQNEAQ (reference sequence). V was pared by 2 bases and J by 1 base, with 5 bases between. CDR3 length equals 13 residues. The CDR3 DNA reads TGTGCCAGCAGCTTACATGGGAACACTGAAGCTTTCTTT. This translates into CASSLHGNTEAFF.

V usage is TRBV7-8 and J usage is TRBJ2-3, with D possibly TRBD1 on 6 matching bases. V gave up 3 bases and J gave up 5 bases, with 12 bases separating them. The CDR3 extends over 14 amino acids. In germline, CDR1 is SGHVS, CDR2 FQNEAQ. This CDR3 reads CASSLTYREDTQYF. As DNA, the CDR3 is TGTGCCAGCAGCTTGACTTACAGGGAAGATACGCAGTATTTT.

The chain joins TRBV7-9 to TRBJ2-7; no reliable D call. The V end lost 3 bases, the J end lost 6 bases, and 9 bases lay between the germline ends. CDR3 size: 12 residues. Germline CDR1 SEHNR, CDR2 FQNEAQ (reference sequence). The CDR3: CASSFYRGEQYF. CDR3 DNA sequence: TGTGCCAGCAGCTTTTATCGAGGCGAGCAGTACTTC.

The rearrangement uses TRBV6-1 and TRBJ1-2; D gene uncertain. The CDR3 consists of 15 residues. Germline V gives CDR1 MNHNS, CDR2 SASEGT. The ends were cut back, 6 bases at V and 3 bases at J, with 17 bases in the middle. The CDR3 DNA follows: TGTGCCAGCAGACATCCGGGCCCTCGACACTATGGCTACACCTTC. This gives the protein CASRHPGPRHYGYTF.

This rearrangement joins TRBV19 to TRBJ1-1; D might be TRBD1 (5 bases). V dropped 6 bases and J dropped 1 base, with 24 bases sitting between them. The CDR3 loop spans 18 amino acids. Germline assignment: CDR1 LNHDA and CDR2 SQIVND (reference sequence). For the CDR3, the DNA is TGTGCCAGTAGCCCTCTCTGGACCTCCCGAGGGGAGAACACTGAAGCTTTCTTT. This encodes CASSPLWTSRGENTEAFF.